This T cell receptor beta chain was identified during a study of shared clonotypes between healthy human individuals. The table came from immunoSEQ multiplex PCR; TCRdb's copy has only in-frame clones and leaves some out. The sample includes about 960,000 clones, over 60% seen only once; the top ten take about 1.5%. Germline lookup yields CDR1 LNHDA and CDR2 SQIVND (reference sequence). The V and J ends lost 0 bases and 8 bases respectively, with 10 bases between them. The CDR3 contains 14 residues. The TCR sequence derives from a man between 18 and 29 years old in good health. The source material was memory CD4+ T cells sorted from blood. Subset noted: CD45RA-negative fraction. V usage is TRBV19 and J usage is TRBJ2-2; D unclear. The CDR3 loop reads CASSIDTGTGELFF. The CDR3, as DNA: TGTGCCAGTAGTATAGATACGGGCACGGGGGAGCTGTTTTTT.